Presented here are 28 T cell receptor beta chains from one specimen sequenced in a study of response to subunit inactivated influenza vaccine. TCRdb used MiXCR to reprocess the RT-PCR reads, holding one entry per CDR3 protein. The sample contains hundreds of thousands of distinct CDR3 sequences, 10% to 15% of which appear only once. The starting material was PBMCs from blood, obtained more than 35 days after vaccination. All receptors come from a man aged 45-65 years who received an inactivated influenza vaccine.

This clonotype was seen ten or more times. The chain couples TRBV20-1 to TRBJ1-5; the D gene is possibly TRBD1 (5 bases). There are 13 residues in the CDR3. Trimming removed 6 bases at V and 7 bases at J, with 16 bases between. Looked up from germline, CDR1 is DFQATT and CDR2 is SNEGSKA (reference sequence). CDR3 loop: CSATQGSGQPQHF. The CDR3 DNA reads TGCAGTGCGACGCAGGGATCCGGCCAGCCCCAGCATTTT.

The chain carries TRBV20-1 and TRBJ2-1, with D hard to call. The V and J ends lost 0 bases and 7 bases respectively, with 16 bases between them. Germline CDR1 reads DFQATT; CDR2 reads SNEGSKA (reference sequence). CDR3 length: 15 amino acids. CDR3 bases: TGCAGTGCTAGAGATAGGAAAGGGCCCCATAATGAGCAGTTCTTC. It codes for CSARDRKGPHNEQFF.

This clonotype has a count of ten or more. V gene TRBV6-2 or TRBV6-3 combines with J gene TRBJ2-7, with D hard to call. The germline CDR1 and CDR2 sequences are MNHEY and SVGEGT. CDR3 size: 11 residues. V dropped 8 bases and J dropped 0 bases, with 5 bases sitting between them. As DNA, the CDR3 is TGTGCCAGCGGCGTCTCCTACGAGCAGTACTTC. Protein: CASGVSYEQYF.

The sample holds a few counts of this clonotype. The V call is TRBV6-2 or TRBV6-3, the J call TRBJ2-7, with no clear D. The germline CDR1 and CDR2 sequences are MNHEY and SVGEGT. The CDR3 is 14 residues long. V was clipped by 3 bases and J by 5 bases, with 14 bases between them. The CDR3 nucleotides are TGTGCCAGCAGTTATTATCCCCTTTCGGACGAGCAGTACTTC. It yields the protein CASSYYPLSDEQYF.

This clonotype turned up a few times. The V and J genes are TRBV15 and TRBJ2-7; perhaps D is TRBD1 or TRBD2 (5 bases each). Germline CDR1 LNHNV, CDR2 YYDKDF (reference sequence). V shed 5 bases and J shed 3 bases, with 20 bases lying between them. This CDR3 is 16 amino acids long. The CDR3: CATSPTFTGAHYEQYF. Here the CDR3 DNA reads TGTGCCACCAGCCCAACGTTCACCGGGGCCCACTACGAGCAGTACTTC.

This clonotype was detected only a few times. The V call is TRBV12-3 or TRBV12-4, the J call TRBJ2-7; D is uncertain. The ends were cut back, 5 bases at V and 6 bases at J, with 17 bases in the middle. CDR3 length: 14 amino acids. This chain's CDR3 is CASSLAVGSGEQYF. The CDR3 DNA reads TGTGCCAGCAGTCTTGCGGTAGGTTCGGGCGAGCAGTACTTC.

This clonotype was seen repeatedly, ten times or more. The CDR3 spells CASSDGSYEQYF. DNA of the CDR3: TGTGCCAGCAGTGACGGTTCCTACGAGCAGTACTTC. The V gene is TRBV6-2 or TRBV6-3, the J gene TRBJ2-7; no reliable D call. V was trimmed by 5 bases and J by 1 base, leaving 6 bases between them. The V gene's germline CDR1 is MNHEY and CDR2 SVGEGT. CDR3 length: 12 amino acids.

This clonotype has only a few counts. The V call is TRBV5-6, the J call TRBJ2-1, with a weak D call TRBD2 (5 bases). Germline CDR1 reads SGHDT; CDR2 reads YYEEEE. The CDR3 length is 16 residues. The V end lost 5 bases, the J end lost 0 bases, and 15 bases lay between the germline ends. The CDR3 here is CASRFEDFRSYNEQFF. CDR3 DNA: TGTGCCAGCAGATTTGAGGACTTCCGCTCCTACAATGAGCAGTTCTTC.

The rearrangement links TRBV20-1 to TRBJ2-7, with TRBD2 identical over 12 bases. The germline V gene encodes CDR1 DFQATT and CDR2 SNEGSKA (reference sequence). The V segment lost 5 bases and the J segment 3 bases; nucleotides outside the gene matches: 8. CDR3 size: 15 residues. The CDR3 nucleotides read TGCAGTGCTCTGGAAAGGACTAGCGGGAACTACGAGCAGTACTTC. Protein sequence: CSALERTSGNYEQYF.

This clonotype was found a few times. The genes are TRBV6-1 and TRBJ2-5, with D possibly being TRBD1 or TRBD2 (6 bases each). The V gene's germline CDR1 is MNHNS and CDR2 SASEGT. The CDR3 extends over 14 amino acids. Trimming took 3 bases from V and 6 from J, leaving 14 bases between them. The CDR3 DNA reads as TGTGCCAGCAGTGAGCTTCAGGGGAGGAAGACCCAGTACTTC. Amino acid sequence: CASSELQGRKTQYF.

The V and J genes are TRBV5-1 and TRBJ2-6; D is uncertain. V was clipped by 4 bases and J by 1 base, with 9 bases between them. This CDR3 has 15 residues. Germline V gene lookup returns CDR1 SGHRS and CDR2 YFSETQ. The CDR3 protein is CASSPIESGANVLTF. In nucleotides, the CDR3 is TGCGCCAGCAGCCCAATAGAGTCTGGGGCCAACGTCCTGACTTTC.

This clonotype was seen at least ten times. This sequence joins TRBV20-1 and TRBJ2-4; D uncertain. CDR3 size: 15 residues. Per germline, CDR1 DFQATT and CDR2 SNEGSKA (reference sequence). Trimming pared 3 bases from V and 1 base from J, leaving 13 bases between. The CDR3 spells CSASAASKAKNIQYF. The CDR3 DNA reads TGCAGTGCTAGTGCGGCCTCCAAGGCCAAAAACATTCAGTACTTC.

This clonotype was picked up a small number of times. The rearrangement links TRBV27 to TRBJ2-5; the D gene is possibly TRBD1 (5 bases). The CDR3 sequence is 15 residues long. V gave up 3 bases and J gave up 2 bases, with 13 bases separating them. Germline-derived CDR1 and CDR2 are MNHEY and SMNVEV (reference sequence). This CDR3 reads CASSFHGQGQETQYF. The CDR3, as DNA: TGTGCCAGCAGTTTCCACGGCCAGGGTCAAGAGACCCAGTACTTC.

This clonotype was observed many times. The chain recombines TRBV7-3 with TRBJ2-1; 10 bases are shared with TRBD2. V gave up 5 bases and J gave up 5 bases; unmatched junction bases: 9. Germline values: CDR1 SGHTA, CDR2 FQGTGA. The CDR3 runs 16 residues. In nucleotides, the CDR3 is TGTGCCAGCAGCCCCGCCCTAGCGGGAGACAACAATGAGCAGTTCTTC. It is translated as CASSPALAGDNNEQFF.

A note on this clonotype: A much bigger clone sits one base away, suggesting this may be a read error. The V and J genes are TRBV12-3 or TRBV12-4 and TRBJ2-2, with TRBD1 matching 7 bases. The CDR3 has 16 residues. V gave up 6 bases and J gave up 3 bases; unmatched junction bases: 10. The CDR3 sequence is CASSSSGQLYTGELFF. For the CDR3, the DNA is TGTGCCAGCAGCTCTTCGGGACAGCTGTACACCGGGGAGCTGTTTTTT.

This clonotype has a handful of counts. V is TRBV2 and J is TRBJ2-7; D is unclear. The V end lost 2 bases, the J end lost 5 bases, and 10 bases lay between the germline ends. The CDR3 runs to 13 residues. Looked up from germline, CDR1 is SNHLY and CDR2 is FYNNEI. CDR3 bases: TGTGCCAGCAGTGAATCGGAAGCGCACGAGCAGTACTTC. This codes for CASSESEAHEQYF. Based on the CDR3 plus reference TRBV2 and TRBJ2-7, the full variable domain is EPEVTQTPSHQVTQMGQEVILRCVPISNHLYFYWYRQILGQKVEFLVSFYNNEISEKSEIFDDQFSVERPDGSNFTLKIRSTKLEDSAMYFCASSESEAHEQYFGPGTRLTVT.

This rearrangement joins TRBV20-1 to TRBJ2-1; 7 bases fit TRBD2. This CDR3 has 19 amino acids. From germline, CDR1 is DFQATT and CDR2 SNEGSKA (reference sequence). V shed 1 base and J 6 bases; nucleotides not matched to a gene: 21. The CDR3 DNA sequence: TGCAGTGCTAGAGTTCCTTTCCTAGCGGAGGCCTTTTATCGCAATGAGCAGTTCTTC. This codes for CSARVPFLAEAFYRNEQFF.

Ten or more counts support this clonotype. This chain joins TRBV5-1 and TRBJ2-1; TRBD2 agrees at 7 bases. CDR3 length: 19 amino acids. With V trimmed by 5 bases and J by 0 bases, 17 bases remained unmatched. Germline loops: CDR1 SGHRS, CDR2 YFSETQ. Here the CDR3 reads CASSFDRLAALSSYNEQFF. CDR3 DNA: TGCGCCAGCAGTTTCGATCGGCTAGCGGCCTTGAGCTCCTACAATGAGCAGTTCTTC.

This clonotype occurred many times. The rearrangement uses TRBV6-6 and TRBJ1-5; D remains unclear. Trimming removed 8 bases from V and 0 bases from J, with 8 bases in between. Germline values: CDR1 MNHNY, CDR2 SVGAGI (reference sequence). The CDR3 covers 13 residues. CDR3 loop: CASGVYSNQPQHF. The CDR3 DNA follows: TGTGCCAGCGGGGTATATAGCAATCAGCCCCAGCATTTT.

The rearrangement joins TRBV6-1 to TRBJ1-3, with 7 nucleotides matching TRBD1. The V and J ends lost 7 bases and 2 bases, in that order; junction bases with no gene match: 5. The CDR3 extends over 14 amino acids. The germline V gene encodes CDR1 MNHNS and CDR2 SASEGT. As DNA, the CDR3 is TGTGCCAGCACCTCAGACAGGGCTGGAAACACCATATATTTT. The encoded protein is CASTSDRAGNTIYF.

This clonotype was recorded many times. DNA for the CDR3: TGTGCCAGCAGTTCGGGGGGCATATTCTACGAGCAGTACTTC. This translates into CASSSGGIFYEQYF. The rearrangement uses TRBV28 and TRBJ2-7; maybe TRBD2 (7 bases). Trimming cost V 4 bases and J 3 bases, with 13 bases left between them. Germline V gene data show CDR1 as MDHEN and CDR2 as SYDVKM. The CDR3 is 14 residues long.

There are a few counts of this clonotype. This chain connects TRBV20-1 to TRBJ2-3, with 8 bases matching TRBD2. V was pared by 0 bases and J by 1 base, with 3 bases of the junction left unmatched. Germline-derived CDR1 and CDR2 are DFQATT and SNEGSKA (reference sequence). CDR3 size: 15 residues. The CDR3 sequence: CSARDRSGGTDTQYF. In DNA, the CDR3 is TGCAGTGCTAGAGATCGTAGCGGGGGCACAGATACGCAGTATTTT.

J is TRBJ2-2 and V is TRBV20-1; D unclear. Per germline, CDR1 DFQATT and CDR2 SNEGSKA (reference sequence). The CDR3 sequence is 15 residues long. The V gene lost 0 bases and the J gene lost 1 base, with 9 bases spanning the gap. CDR3 region: CSARDSARNTGELFF. In DNA, the CDR3 is TGCAGTGCTAGAGATTCCGCGAGGAACACCGGGGAGCTGTTTTTT.

This clonotype was seen at least ten times. The chain couples TRBV12-3 or TRBV12-4 to TRBJ2-1, with D possibly TRBD1 on 6 matching bases. The CDR3 spans 14 residues. V lost 3 bases, J lost 5 bases, and 11 bases lay in between. The CDR3 loop is CASSFPGVNNEQFF. The CDR3 bases are TGTGCCAGCAGTTTTCCAGGGGTGAACAATGAGCAGTTCTTC.

The V gene is TRBV7-8, the J gene TRBJ2-5, with 7 bases lining up with TRBD2. After removal of 5 bases from V and 3 bases from J, the junction contained 6 bases not matched to a gene. CDR3 length equals 14 residues. Germline loops: CDR1 SGHVS, CDR2 FQNEAQ. This CDR3 is CASSPRGREETQYF. CDR3 nucleotide sequence: TGTGCCAGCAGCCCCCGGGGGAGGGAAGAGACCCAGTACTTC.

This clonotype was counted a few times. CDR3 amino acids: CATSETGAPYNEQFF. The DNA of the CDR3 is TGTGCCACCAGCGAAACAGGGGCACCCTACAATGAGCAGTTCTTC. The chain combines TRBV15 with TRBJ2-1; 7 bases line up with TRBD1. Losses at the gene ends were 5 bases for V and 2 bases for J; bases not matched to a gene: 6. Looked up from germline, CDR1 is LNHNV and CDR2 is YYDKDF (reference sequence). The CDR3 contains 15 residues.

The chain uses TRBV20-1 and TRBJ1-2; D uncertain. Trimming took 3 bases from V and 2 from J, leaving 13 bases between them. Per germline, CDR1 DFQATT and CDR2 SNEGSKA (reference sequence). This CDR3 has 14 residues. CDR3 in amino acids: CSASSRTGNYGYTF. CDR3 sequence (DNA): TGCAGTGCTAGTTCCCGGACGGGAAACTATGGCTACACCTTC.

This clonotype turned up a few times. The J gene is TRBJ2-7, the V gene TRBV7-2, with 8 bases that match TRBD1. CDR3 size: 16 residues. Germline V lookup: CDR1 SGHTA, CDR2 FQGNSA. Losses at the gene ends were 8 bases for V and 2 bases for J; bases not matched to a gene: 14. CDR3: CASLGWGQVGTYEQYF. The CDR3 DNA follows: TGTGCCAGCTTAGGGTGGGGACAGGTAGGGACCTACGAGCAGTACTTC.